This T cell receptor (beta chain) originates from a study of CD8+ T cells in alopecia areata. Following extraction, RNA underwent reverse transcription to cDNA, which served as the sequencing template. TCRdb keeps only in-frame clones here, not all; method: immunoSEQ multiplex PCR. The sample contains some 200,000 clones, 45% to 65% of which appear only once. The CDR3 is made up of 14 amino acids. The ends were cut back, 8 bases at V and 0 bases at J, with 8 bases in the middle. CDR1 and CDR2 from the germline V gene are MDHEN and SYDVKM. Noted treatment: oral pan-JAK inhibitor, 5-10 mg twice daily. Obtained from alopecia areata patients were lesional scalp punch biopsies along with peripheral blood.

The chain has TRBV28 and TRBJ2-6; no reliable D call. Sequenced material: CD4+ T cells sorted from blood, taken at week 4, from a patient treated with tofacitinib. The sequence derives from a human donor with alopecia areata. CDR3 nucleotides: TGTGCCAGCGCAATCTACTCTGGGGCCAACGTCCTGACTTTC. This codes for CASAIYSGANVLTF.